This passage covers 22 T cell receptor beta chains from one sample sequenced in a study of T cells in Graves' hyperthyroidism and ophthalmopathy (dated by TCRdb to about 2019). Library construction relied on multiplex PCR. TCRdb names Illumina HiSeq 2000 as the instrument used. Amplification of TCR beta CDR3 regions was carried out from RNA transcripts. For the first round of RT-PCR on the TCR CDR3, the HTBI primer set was used together with the Qiagen OneStep RT-PCR kit. TCRdb applied fastp at Q25 and MiXCR to the public reads, then kept only in-frame beta chains. Entries that share a CDR3 protein sequence are merged under the most common genes and DNA. Recorded for this sample are about 640,000 distinct CDR3 sequences; about 20% of them occurred a single time. Under 35% of the sample is held by the ten biggest clonotypes. Sequenced material: blood. The receptors shown here come from a man younger than 45 with Graves' ophthalmopathy.

This clonotype was detected a few times. The chain combines TRBV3-1 with TRBJ1-2; no clear D. The CDR3 totals 11 residues. From germline, CDR1 is LGHDT and CDR2 YNNKEL (reference sequence). V lost 8 bases and J 13 bases, leaving 17 bases between the germline ends. The CDR3 DNA is TGTGCCAGCGTCACGTTTGGGAGACCCACCTTC. Its translation: CASVTFGRPTF.

Remarks on this clonotype: Given the absence of the conserved phenylalanine or tryptophan at the CDR3 end, a read error is likely. This sequence joins TRBV29-1 and TRBJ2-7, with D uncertain. This CDR3 spans 13 amino acids. Germline CDR1 and CDR2: SQVTM and ANQGSEA. V was pared by 7 bases and J by 0 bases, with 13 bases between. CDR3 sequence: CSARPSSSYEQYL. Here the CDR3 DNA reads TGCAGCGCCCGACCCTCGAGCTCCTACGAGCAGTACCTC.

This clonotype appeared many times. This chain uses TRBV6-2 or TRBV6-3 with TRBJ2-1; 13 bases map to TRBD2. This CDR3 region has 15 residues. Per the germline V gene, CDR1 is MNHEY and CDR2 is SVGEGT. V was clipped by 5 bases and J by 5 bases; unmatched bases: 3. In DNA form, the CDR3 reads TGTGCCAGCAGTAAAGGGACTAGCGGGAACAATGAGCAGTTCTTC. It translates to CASSKGTSGNNEQFF.

The chain joins TRBV15 to TRBJ2-7, with unresolved D. V gave up 1 base and J gave up 2 bases, with 9 bases separating them. Germline loops: CDR1 LNHNV, CDR2 YYDKDF (reference sequence). This CDR3 is 14 amino acids long. CDR3 loop: CATSRVGRTYEQYF. CDR3 bases: TGTGCCACCAGCAGAGTCGGCAGGACCTACGAGCAGTACTTC.

There are many counts of this clonotype. The chain uses TRBV24-1 and TRBJ2-7; 8 bases agree with TRBD2. Germline V CDR1 and CDR2: KGHDR, SFDVKD. There are 15 residues in the CDR3. V shed 3 bases and J 5 bases; nucleotides not matched to a gene: 8. This chain's CDR3 is CATSDVAGSIHEQYF. Written as DNA, the CDR3 is TGTGCCACCAGTGATGTAGCGGGATCAATCCACGAGCAGTACTTC.

Ten or more counts support this clonotype. The J gene is TRBJ2-1, the V gene TRBV11-3; 7 nucleotides align to TRBD1. The CDR3 loop spans 13 amino acids. The trim removed 5 bases at V and 9 bases at J, leaving 7 bases unmatched. Per germline, CDR1 SGHNT and CDR2 YENEEA. CDR3 DNA: TGTGCCAGCAGCCTAGGGGGCGCGGGTGAGCAGTTCTTC. Its protein is CASSLGGAGEQFF.

This clonotype has just a few counts. The V gene is TRBV6-2 or TRBV6-3, the J gene TRBJ2-2, with TRBD2 identical over 10 bases. The CDR3 runs to 16 residues. V trimming: 5 bases; J trimming: 5 bases; junction bases outside the gene matches: 8. Germline loops: CDR1 MNHEY, CDR2 SVGEGT. In DNA form, the CDR3 reads TGTGCCAGCAGTCTCCTAGCGGGAGAGGCGACCGGGGAGCTGTTTTTT. Translated: CASSLLAGEATGELFF.

This clonotype appeared many times. The genes are TRBV30 and TRBJ1-5; D not certain. CDR1 and CDR2 from the germline V gene are GTSNPN and SVGIG (reference sequence). CDR3 size: 13 residues. V gave up 3 bases and J gave up 3 bases, with 9 bases separating them. The CDR3 here is CAWRAGNNQPQHF. CDR3 sequence (DNA): TGTGCCTGGAGAGCGGGCAACAATCAGCCCCAGCATTTT. The whole variable domain, remainder taken from reference TRBV30 and TRBJ1-5, is SQTIHQWPATLVQPVGSPLSLECTVEGTSNPNLYWYRQAAGRGLQLLFYSVGIGQISSEVPQNLSASRPQDRQFILSSKKLLLSDSGFYLCAWRAGNNQPQHFGDGTRLSIL.

This clonotype was detected ten times or more. The chain recombines TRBV20-1 with TRBJ2-7; D might be TRBD1 (5 bases). The CDR3 length is 14 residues. Germline CDR1 DFQATT, CDR2 SNEGSKA (reference sequence). V dropped 6 bases and J dropped 2 bases, with 17 bases sitting between them. As DNA, the CDR3 is TGCAGTGCGGATCCAACAACAGGCACCTACGAGCAGTACTTC. As protein: CSADPTTGTYEQYF.

This clonotype was picked up many times. The CDR3 DNA follows: TGTGCCAGCTCACTCGGGGGGTTCGAAGCTTTCTTT. This translates into CASSLGGFEAFF. The V call is TRBV18, the J call TRBJ1-1, with D possibly matching TRBD1 (5 bases). Germline CDR1 reads KGHSH; CDR2 reads LQKENI. The CDR3 totals 12 residues. Trimming stripped 4 bases from V and 8 bases from J, with 11 bases between.

This clonotype showed up many times. J is TRBJ2-5 and V is TRBV11-2; TRBD2 is a possible D gene (5 bases). The CDR3 covers 16 residues. Germline CDR1 SGHAT, CDR2 FQNNGV. V shed 4 bases and J shed 2 bases, with 17 bases lying between them. The CDR3 DNA is TGTGCCAGCAGCTCTCTCCTCGGGGTCGGACAAGAGACCCAGTACTTC. It encodes CASSSLLGVGQETQYF.

This chain links TRBV18 with TRBJ2-2; the match to TRBD2 covers 14 bases. V trimming: 0 bases; J trimming: 3 bases; junction bases outside the gene matches: 3. The CDR3 consists of 18 residues. Germline values: CDR1 KGHSH, CDR2 LQKENI. The CDR3 loop is CASSPPGLAGVYTGELFF. In DNA, the CDR3 is TGTGCCAGCTCACCACCGGGACTAGCGGGAGTATACACCGGGGAGCTGTTTTTT.

The chain has TRBV7-2 and TRBJ2-7, with no clear D. The ends were cut back, 0 bases at V and 9 bases at J, with 6 bases in the middle. The germline V gene has CDR1 SGHTA and CDR2 FQGNSA. This CDR3 comprises 11 residues. The CDR3 bases are TGTGCCAGCAGCTTAGCGTCGGGGCAGTACTTC. Its protein product is CASSLASGQYF.

This clonotype has more than one count but fewer than ten. CDR3 loop: CASSLVGSRGTQYF. The DNA of the CDR3 is TGTGCCAGCAGCTTAGTAGGGTCGAGGGGGACCCAGTACTTC. The V gene is TRBV7-9, the J gene TRBJ2-5; possibly TRBD1 or TRBD2 for D (5 bases each). This CDR3 is 14 amino acids long. V lost 1 base and J 7 bases, leaving 13 bases between the germline ends. The germline V gene encodes CDR1 SEHNR and CDR2 FQNEAQ (reference sequence).

This rearrangement joins TRBV7-2 to TRBJ2-2, with a weak D call TRBD1 (6 bases). Trimming stripped 6 bases from V and 3 bases from J, with 11 bases between. The CDR3 covers 14 residues. CDR1 and CDR2 (germline): SGHTA, FQGNSA. CDR3 protein: CASRSGADTGELFF. CDR3 DNA: TGTGCCAGCAGATCAGGGGCGGACACCGGGGAGCTGTTTTTT.

There are many counts of this clonotype. V and J are TRBV5-1 and TRBJ1-2; D uncertain. Germline CDR1 reads SGHRS; CDR2 reads YFSETQ. V lost 4 bases and J 8 bases, leaving 15 bases between the germline ends. The CDR3 consists of 13 residues. This CDR3 reads CASSPGGKGGYTF. The CDR3 DNA reads as TGCGCCAGCAGCCCCGGCGGCAAAGGGGGCTACACCTTC.

This clonotype was observed many times. The J gene is TRBJ1-2, the V gene TRBV28, with D tentatively TRBD1 (6 bases). V lost 8 bases and J lost 2, with 18 bases in between. Germline CDR1 reads MDHEN; CDR2 reads SYDVKM. The CDR3 has 15 residues. CDR3 in DNA: TGTGCCAGCTTGTTCGGCGGGGGCTCGAACTATGGCTACACCTTC. Its translation: CASLFGGGSNYGYTF.

This clonotype was seen more than once but under ten times. The chain recombines TRBV6-1 with TRBJ2-3; 11 bases line up with TRBD2. V trimming: 6 bases; J trimming: 0 bases; junction bases outside the gene matches: 5. CDR3 length: 16 amino acids. Germline CDR1 MNHNS, CDR2 SASEGT. Here the CDR3 reads CASRGLAVASTDTQYF. For the CDR3, the DNA is TGTGCCAGCAGGGGACTAGCGGTGGCTAGCACAGATACGCAGTATTTT.

About this clonotype itself: No conserved phenylalanine or tryptophan is present at the end of the CDR3, so a read error is the likely explanation. The gene calls are TRBV6-1 and TRBJ2-1; tentative D call: TRBD1 (6 bases). This CDR3 contains 17 residues. The V gene's germline CDR1 is MNHNS and CDR2 SASEGT. With 2 bases removed from V and 6 bases from J, the gap between germline ends came to 20 bases. In nucleotides, the CDR3 is TGTGCCAGCAGTGAATTTCATCTGGGGGCTGGATCCAATGAGCAGTTCATC. Translation gives CASSEFHLGAGSNEQFI.

The V gene is TRBV6-1, the J gene TRBJ2-5; the D call may be TRBD1 or TRBD2 (6 bases each). Between the trimmed V and J ends, which lost 2 bases and 7 bases, there was a span of 14 bases. Germline values: CDR1 MNHNS, CDR2 SASEGT. The CDR3 has 14 residues. The CDR3 DNA is TGTGCCAGCAGTGAAACAGGTGGAGGGGGGACCCAGTACTTC. It is translated as CASSETGGGGTQYF.

This clonotype was recorded many times. J is TRBJ1-4 and V is TRBV20-1; TRBD1 matches 8 bases. The CDR3 extends over 15 amino acids. Trimming took 7 bases from V and 3 from J; bases not matched to a gene: 10. Germline V gene lookup returns CDR1 DFQATT and CDR2 SNEGSKA (reference sequence). DNA for the CDR3: TGCAGTGGCCTGACAGGGGCGTCAGCTAATGAAAAACTGTTTTTT. This sequence encodes CSGLTGASANEKLFF.

This clonotype was seen ten or more times. V is TRBV20-1 and J is TRBJ1-5; perhaps TRBD1 as D (6 bases). With 6 bases removed from V and 4 bases from J, the gap between germline ends came to 10 bases. Germline-derived CDR1 and CDR2 are DFQATT and SNEGSKA (reference sequence). The CDR3 runs 12 residues. The CDR3 loop is CSANTGNQPQHF. The CDR3 nucleotides are TGCAGTGCAAACACAGGGAATCAGCCCCAGCATTTT.